Presented here are 21 T cell receptor beta chains from one specimen sequenced in a study of regulatory T cells. Amplification used 52 TRBV primers and 13 TRBJ primers. Repertoires were generated with immunoSEQ multiplex PCR, while TCRdb's copy carries only in-frame clones and drops some. This sample has tens of thousands of clones, with around 92% found just once. General study results and limits: In CD3G-deficient patients, conventional CD4+ T cells were enriched for hydrophobic CDR3 residues at positions 6 and 7.

Antigen specificity for these receptors is unknown. What was sequenced was conventional CD4+ T cells sorted from blood. The origin of the receptors is a person under 35 with CD3G deficiency.

This chain connects TRBV25-1 to TRBJ2-1; maybe TRBD1 (5 bases). V shed 5 bases and J shed 5 bases, with 10 bases lying between them. CDR1 and CDR2 (germline): MGHDK, SYGVNS. The CDR3 consists of 13 residues. The chain's CDR3 is CASSRRVDNEQFF. The CDR3 DNA is TGTGCCAGCAGTCGCAGGGTCGACAATGAGCAGTTCTTC.

V and J are TRBV2 and TRBJ2-2; 7 bases are a match to TRBD1. The CDR3 length is 14 residues. CDR1 and CDR2 from the germline V gene are SNHLY and FYNNEI. Trimming removed 7 bases from V and 6 bases from J; junction bases left unmatched: 8. The CDR3 DNA reads TGTGCCAGCAACACCGGGACAGAGGCCGGGGAGCTGTTTTTT. It codes for CASNTGTEAGELFF.

This sequence joins TRBV19 and TRBJ2-1, with D possibly matching TRBD2 (5 bases). Germline assignment: CDR1 LNHDA and CDR2 SQIVND (reference sequence). V dropped 6 bases and J dropped 3 bases, with 12 bases sitting between them. This CDR3 spans 14 amino acids. The CDR3 reads CASSGIGDYNEQFF. The DNA for the CDR3 is TGTGCCAGTAGCGGGATCGGGGACTACAATGAGCAGTTCTTC.

The chain employs TRBV19 and TRBJ1-5; 8 positions agree with TRBD1. The CDR3 length is 15 residues. The junction had 12 bases not matched to a gene; V was cut back by 6 bases and J by 8 bases. Per the germline V gene, CDR1 is LNHDA and CDR2 is SQIVND (reference sequence). Written as DNA, the CDR3 is TGTGCCAGTAGCAGGGGGCGGAATGAAGGGGAGCCCCAGCATTTT. Translating it yields CASSRGRNEGEPQHF.

This CDR3 reads CASSFGTGSPYEQYF. The CDR3 coding sequence is TGTGCCAGCAGCTTTGGGACAGGAAGCCCCTACGAGCAGTACTTC. V and J are TRBV7-9 and TRBJ2-7; 8 bases fit TRBD1. V lost 3 bases, J lost 2 bases, and 6 bases stayed unmatched. Germline V gene data show CDR1 as SEHNR and CDR2 as FQNEAQ (reference sequence). The length of the CDR3 is 15 residues.

The CDR3 reads CASSVWGLSNEQFF. The CDR3 nucleotides read TGTGCCAGCAGTGTATGGGGACTCAGCAATGAGCAGTTCTTC. The chain is built from TRBV6-1 and TRBJ2-1, with TRBD2 as a possible D gene (6 bases). V was shortened by 4 bases and J by 6 bases, with 13 bases between the two germline ends. This CDR3 is built from 14 residues. Germline V lookup: CDR1 MNHNS, CDR2 SASEGT.

V gene TRBV2 combines with J gene TRBJ2-7, with D possibly being TRBD2 (5 bases). The CDR3 is 12 amino acids. CDR1 SNHLY and CDR2 FYNNEI come from the germline V gene. V was pared by 3 bases and J by 5 bases, with 8 bases between. As DNA, the CDR3 is TGTGCCAGCAGTGAGGGAGACCACGAGCAGTACTTC. It yields the protein CASSEGDHEQYF. Full variable domain (remainder filled in from reference TRBV2 and TRBJ2-7): EPEVTQTPSHQVTQMGQEVILRCVPISNHLYFYWYRQILGQKVEFLVSFYNNEISEKSEIFDDQFSVERPDGSNFTLKIRSTKLEDSAMYFCASSEGDHEQYFGPGTRLTVT.

The rearrangement joins TRBV5-4 to TRBJ2-2, with D unclear. Germline CDR1 SGHNT, CDR2 YYREEE (reference sequence). The CDR3 has 13 residues. V lost 5 bases and J lost 4, with 9 bases in between. DNA for the CDR3: TGTGCCAGCAGGACCGACGCCACCGGGGAGCTGTTTTTT. It translates to CASRTDATGELFF.

The CDR3 is CASSFISGTEAFF. CDR3 bases: TGCGCCAGCAGCTTCATTTCCGGGACTGAAGCTTTCTTT. The chain is built from TRBV5-1 and TRBJ1-1; D not certain. The CDR3 totals 13 residues. Germline V gives CDR1 SGHRS, CDR2 YFSETQ. Trimming cost V 2 bases and J 5 bases, with 10 bases left between them.

The CDR3 region is CAWSVRQGENEQYF. In DNA, the CDR3 is TGTGCCTGGAGTGTAAGGCAGGGCGAGAACGAGCAGTACTTC. V gene TRBV30 combines with J gene TRBJ2-7, with D maybe TRBD1 (5 bases). Trimming pared 0 bases from V and 5 bases from J, leaving 14 bases between. Per germline, CDR1 GTSNPN and CDR2 SVGIG (reference sequence). The CDR3 extends over 14 amino acids. The whole variable domain, remainder taken from reference TRBV30 and TRBJ2-7, is SQTIHQWPATLVQPVGSPLSLECTVEGTSNPNLYWYRQAAGRGLQLLFYSVGIGQISSEVPQNLSASRPQDRQFILSSKKLLLSDSGFYLCAWSVRQGENEQYFGPGTRLTVT.

The chain recombines TRBV7-9 with TRBJ2-3; D unresolved. Germline-derived CDR1 and CDR2 are SEHNR and FQNEAQ (reference sequence). Trimming pared 3 bases from V and 2 bases from J, leaving 21 bases between. The CDR3 length is 18 residues. DNA of the CDR3: TGTGCCAGCAGCTTTGGTGCCGATTCCTCTCCCTTCACAGATACGCAGTATTTT. This translates into CASSFGADSSPFTDTQYF.

CDR3 sequence reads: CASSATDLNNEQFF. CDR3 DNA sequence: TGTGCCAGCAGCGCGACCGATCTGAACAATGAGCAGTTCTTC. The chain links TRBV9 to TRBJ2-1; no firm D call. V dropped 3 bases and J dropped 5 bases, with 12 bases sitting between them. Germline loops: CDR1 SGDLS, CDR2 YYNGEE. The CDR3 extends over 14 amino acids.

The gene calls are TRBV28 and TRBJ1-4, with 9 bases identical to TRBD1. Germline CDR1 is MDHEN and CDR2 is SYDVKM. Trimming at V came to 3 bases and at J to 8 bases, leaving 7 bases not matched to a gene. CDR3 size: 15 residues. In DNA, the CDR3 is TGTGCCAGCAGTTTCCGAACAGGGACAGGGGAAAAACTGTTTTTT. It translates to CASSFRTGTGEKLFF.

J is TRBJ1-1 and V is TRBV10-3; TRBD1 might be the D (5 bases). Germline CDR1 ENHRY, CDR2 SYGVKD. Between the trimmed V and J ends, which lost 3 bases and 2 bases, there was a span of 7 bases. The CDR3 covers 13 residues. CDR3 sequence: CAISDGANTEAFF. CDR3 coding DNA: TGTGCCATCAGTGATGGGGCCAACACTGAAGCTTTCTTT.

V and J are TRBV19 and TRBJ1-1; TRBD1 is a possible D gene (6 bases). Germline values: CDR1 LNHDA, CDR2 SQIVND (reference sequence). The CDR3 loop spans 14 amino acids. Trimming removed 4 bases at V and 7 bases at J, with 16 bases between. CDR3 amino acids: CASSTRRDTYEAFF. CDR3 sequence (DNA): TGTGCCAGTAGTACCCGACGGGACACCTATGAAGCTTTCTTT.

The rearrangement joins TRBV10-3 to TRBJ2-2, with TRBD2 identical over 10 bases. The CDR3 is 18 residues long. Germline V gene data show CDR1 as ENHRY and CDR2 as SYGVKD. The trim removed 10 bases at V and 4 bases at J, leaving 18 bases unmatched. The CDR3 nucleotides are TGTGCCACGAGAAGGGCAAGCGGGAGGGCCGAGGGCACCGGGGAGCTGTTTTTT. This encodes CATRRASGRAEGTGELFF.

The V call is TRBV5-6, the J call TRBJ2-2; no clear D. V was pared by 0 bases and J by 0 bases, with 15 bases between. Germline loops: CDR1 SGHDT, CDR2 YYEEEE. This CDR3 spans 18 amino acids. The CDR3, as DNA: TGTGCCAGCAGCTTGGGGGCCTCCAAACGCGCGAACACCGGGGAGCTGTTTTTT. It codes for CASSLGASKRANTGELFF.

For the CDR3, the DNA is TGTGCCTGGAGTGTTCAAGCGGGGGTGACAGATACGCAGTATTTT. It translates to CAWSVQAGVTDTQYF. The chain couples TRBV30 to TRBJ2-3; 8 positions match TRBD2. The germline gives CDR1 GTSNPN, CDR2 SVGIG (reference sequence). V lost 0 bases and J lost 3; bases outside the gene matches: 5. The length of the CDR3 is 15 residues.

This chain's CDR3 is CASRPAGDSSYEQYF. Here the CDR3 DNA reads TGTGCCAGCAGACCAGCGGGAGATAGCTCCTACGAGCAGTACTTC. V usage is TRBV6-6 and J usage is TRBJ2-7; 8 bases align to TRBD2. V gave up 6 bases and J gave up 0 bases; unmatched junction bases: 7. The CDR3 covers 15 residues. The germline V gene has CDR1 MNHNY and CDR2 SVGAGI (reference sequence).

The CDR3 DNA is TGTGCCAGCAGCTTGGGGGTAGCGGCCACAGATACGCAGTATTTT. Its translation is CASSLGVAATDTQYF. The chain links TRBV11-2 to TRBJ2-3, with D tentatively TRBD2 (6 bases). Germline lookup yields CDR1 SGHAT and CDR2 FQNNGV. The CDR3 has 15 amino acids. The V and J ends lost 3 bases and 2 bases respectively, with 12 bases between them.

This clone was counted once. This chain uses TRBV7-2 with TRBJ1-4, with a tentative D call TRBD1 (5 bases). In germline, CDR1 is SGHTA, CDR2 FQGNSA. The ends were cut back, 7 bases at V and 3 bases at J, with 12 bases in the middle. This CDR3 contains 14 residues. The CDR3: CASNRGGANEKLFF. In nucleotides, the CDR3 is TGTGCCAGCAACCGGGGGGGGGCTAATGAAAAACTGTTTTTT. The complete variable domain, with remaining parts taken from reference TRBV7-2 and TRBJ1-4, reads GAGVSQSPSNKVTEKGKDVELRCDPISGHTALYWYRQSLGQGLEFLIYFQGNSAPDKSGLPSDRFSAERTGGSVSTLTIQRTQQEDSAVYLCASNRGGANEKLFFGSGTQLSVL.